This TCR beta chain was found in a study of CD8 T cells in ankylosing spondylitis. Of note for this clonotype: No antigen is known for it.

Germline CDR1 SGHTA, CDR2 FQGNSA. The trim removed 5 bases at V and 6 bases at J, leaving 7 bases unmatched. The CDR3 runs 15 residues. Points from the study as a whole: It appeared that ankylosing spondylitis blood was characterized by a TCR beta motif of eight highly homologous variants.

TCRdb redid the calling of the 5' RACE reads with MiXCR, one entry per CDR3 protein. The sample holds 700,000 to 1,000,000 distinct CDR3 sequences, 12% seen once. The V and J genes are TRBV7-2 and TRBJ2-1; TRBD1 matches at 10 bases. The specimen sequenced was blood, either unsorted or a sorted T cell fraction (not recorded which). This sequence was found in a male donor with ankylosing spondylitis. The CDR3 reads CASSNRDRGINEQFF. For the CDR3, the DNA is TGTGCCAGCAGCAACCGGGACAGGGGCATCAATGAGCAGTTCTTC.